A single sample is the source of the 8 T cell receptor beta chains below, sequenced in a study of blood T cell repertoires in COVID-19. Libraries were prepared by immunoSEQ multiplex PCR; TCRdb keeps only in-frame clonotypes and omits some of them. The data show about 68,000 clones, 89% seen once. Specimen: peripheral blood. The origin of the receptors is a man between 50 and 59 years old with active COVID-19.

The count of this clone is one. This chain joins TRBV4-3 and TRBJ2-7; 9 bases agree with TRBD1. V dropped 4 bases and J dropped 6; count of bases not matched to a gene: 10. Germline V CDR1 and CDR2: LGHNA, YSLEER. The CDR3 is made up of 15 amino acids. In nucleotides, the CDR3 is TGCGCCAGCAGCCCACTACCGGGACAGGGCCGCGAGCAGTACTTC. As protein: CASSPLPGQGREQYF.

This chain uses TRBV18 with TRBJ1-1; TRBD1 matches at 8 bases. Unmatched junction bases numbered 12, after V lost 4 bases and J lost 5 bases. The length of the CDR3 is 16 residues. Germline V gene sequence: CDR1 KGHSH, CDR2 LQKENI. The CDR3 coding sequence is TGTGCCAGCTCACGCGGACAGGGATGGGTGGAGACTGAAGCTTTCTTT. It encodes CASSRGQGWVETEAFF.

The rearrangement uses TRBV7-2 and TRBJ2-1; TRBD2 matches 7 bases. CDR1 is SGHTA and CDR2 is FQGNSA in the germline V gene. CDR3 size: 14 residues. With 4 bases clipped from V and 0 bases from J, the junction kept 0 bases outside the gene matches. The CDR3 nucleotides are TGTGCCAGCAGCTCGGGGGGCTCCTACAATGAGCAGTTCTTC. Encoded protein: CASSSGGSYNEQFF.

The rearrangement joins TRBV2 to TRBJ1-5; D is perhaps TRBD1 (6 bases). V lost 6 bases to trimming and J lost 0 bases, with 21 bases between them. The V gene's germline CDR1 is SNHLY and CDR2 FYNNEI. The CDR3 loop spans 18 amino acids. The CDR3 reads CASRRGGQRRFSNQPQHF. CDR3 DNA: TGTGCCAGCAGGCGTGGTGGACAGAGACGGTTTAGCAATCAGCCCCAGCATTTT.

The chain couples TRBV5-5 to TRBJ2-3; 7 bases line up with TRBD1. V lost 1 base to trimming and J lost 9 bases; unmatched junction nucleotides: 8. The CDR3 spans 14 residues. Germline V CDR1 and CDR2: SGHKS, YYEKEE (reference sequence). DNA of the CDR3: TGTGCCAGCAGCTTGACAGGGGTTGAGGGCACGCAGTATTTT. As protein: CASSLTGVEGTQYF.

Notes on this clone: The same CDR3 is also encoded by other DNA sequences in this sample. V and J are TRBV7-9 and TRBJ2-7; 7 positions match TRBD2. The CDR3 covers 15 residues. Looked up from germline, CDR1 is SEHNR and CDR2 is FQNEAQ (reference sequence). J gave up 6 bases and V 1 base, and 9 bases lay outside the gene matches. The CDR3 region is CASSLEWGGGSEQYF. CDR3 nucleotides: TGTGCCAGCAGCTTAGAATGGGGCGGGGGAAGCGAGCAGTACTTC.

V usage is TRBV6-2 or TRBV6-3 and J usage is TRBJ2-1; 13 bases are shared with TRBD2. Germline assignment: CDR1 MNHEY and CDR2 SVGEGT. Germline trimming cut 5 bases from V and 2 bases from J; bases unmatched to any gene: 12. The CDR3 is 19 amino acids. The CDR3 sequence is CASSNTGTSGTRPYNEQFF. DNA for the CDR3: TGTGCCAGCAGTAACACCGGGACTAGCGGGACTAGACCCTACAATGAGCAGTTCTTC.

This chain uses TRBV6-6 with TRBJ1-4; D perhaps matches TRBD1 (5 bases). From germline, CDR1 is MNHNY and CDR2 SVGAGI (reference sequence). V gave up 2 bases and J gave up 2 bases, with 6 bases separating them. The CDR3 loop spans 14 amino acids. The chain's CDR3 is CASSYAGTNEKLFF. The CDR3 DNA sequence: TGTGCCAGCAGTTACGCAGGGACTAATGAAAAACTGTTTTTT.